Described below is a single T cell receptor (beta chain) sequence and its context. Generated by immunoSEQ multiplex PCR, the TCRdb table keeps only in-frame clones and is missing some. The table shows a few hundred thousand clones, with just over 85% occurring only once. In germline, CDR1 is MNHEY, CDR2 SVGEGT. V trimming: 0 bases; J trimming: 1 base; junction bases outside the gene matches: 5. The CDR3 contains 16 residues. The data derive from a study of blood T cell repertoires in COVID-19. This clonotype was obtained from a woman in her thirties with active or convalescent COVID-19. V and J are TRBV6-2 or TRBV6-3 and TRBJ2-7, with 8 bases fitting TRBD2. The sample was peripheral blood. CDR3 DNA: TGTGCCAGCAGTTACTCGATTCGCGGGGGGTCCTACGAGCAGTACTTC. Translated: CASSYSIRGGSYEQYF.